This T cell receptor beta chain is from a study of technical replicates of blood from several donors. Data came from immunoSEQ multiplex PCR; TCRdb stores just in-frame clones and leaves some out. The table lists roughly 85,000 clones, over 85% of them singletons. The CDR3 spans 15 residues. CDR1 is SNHLY, CDR2 FYNNEI, per germline. The junction had 9 bases not matched to a gene; V was cut back by 2 bases and J by 8 bases. This clone appeared once. This chain links TRBV2 with TRBJ2-1, with TRBD1 matching 7 bases. What was sequenced was T cells isolated from PBMCs. This TCR was recovered from a human donor in good health. CDR3 sequence reads: CASSEWGRGSDEQFF. The CDR3 DNA reads TGTGCCAGCAGTGAATGGGGCAGGGGGAGCGATGAGCAGTTCTTC.